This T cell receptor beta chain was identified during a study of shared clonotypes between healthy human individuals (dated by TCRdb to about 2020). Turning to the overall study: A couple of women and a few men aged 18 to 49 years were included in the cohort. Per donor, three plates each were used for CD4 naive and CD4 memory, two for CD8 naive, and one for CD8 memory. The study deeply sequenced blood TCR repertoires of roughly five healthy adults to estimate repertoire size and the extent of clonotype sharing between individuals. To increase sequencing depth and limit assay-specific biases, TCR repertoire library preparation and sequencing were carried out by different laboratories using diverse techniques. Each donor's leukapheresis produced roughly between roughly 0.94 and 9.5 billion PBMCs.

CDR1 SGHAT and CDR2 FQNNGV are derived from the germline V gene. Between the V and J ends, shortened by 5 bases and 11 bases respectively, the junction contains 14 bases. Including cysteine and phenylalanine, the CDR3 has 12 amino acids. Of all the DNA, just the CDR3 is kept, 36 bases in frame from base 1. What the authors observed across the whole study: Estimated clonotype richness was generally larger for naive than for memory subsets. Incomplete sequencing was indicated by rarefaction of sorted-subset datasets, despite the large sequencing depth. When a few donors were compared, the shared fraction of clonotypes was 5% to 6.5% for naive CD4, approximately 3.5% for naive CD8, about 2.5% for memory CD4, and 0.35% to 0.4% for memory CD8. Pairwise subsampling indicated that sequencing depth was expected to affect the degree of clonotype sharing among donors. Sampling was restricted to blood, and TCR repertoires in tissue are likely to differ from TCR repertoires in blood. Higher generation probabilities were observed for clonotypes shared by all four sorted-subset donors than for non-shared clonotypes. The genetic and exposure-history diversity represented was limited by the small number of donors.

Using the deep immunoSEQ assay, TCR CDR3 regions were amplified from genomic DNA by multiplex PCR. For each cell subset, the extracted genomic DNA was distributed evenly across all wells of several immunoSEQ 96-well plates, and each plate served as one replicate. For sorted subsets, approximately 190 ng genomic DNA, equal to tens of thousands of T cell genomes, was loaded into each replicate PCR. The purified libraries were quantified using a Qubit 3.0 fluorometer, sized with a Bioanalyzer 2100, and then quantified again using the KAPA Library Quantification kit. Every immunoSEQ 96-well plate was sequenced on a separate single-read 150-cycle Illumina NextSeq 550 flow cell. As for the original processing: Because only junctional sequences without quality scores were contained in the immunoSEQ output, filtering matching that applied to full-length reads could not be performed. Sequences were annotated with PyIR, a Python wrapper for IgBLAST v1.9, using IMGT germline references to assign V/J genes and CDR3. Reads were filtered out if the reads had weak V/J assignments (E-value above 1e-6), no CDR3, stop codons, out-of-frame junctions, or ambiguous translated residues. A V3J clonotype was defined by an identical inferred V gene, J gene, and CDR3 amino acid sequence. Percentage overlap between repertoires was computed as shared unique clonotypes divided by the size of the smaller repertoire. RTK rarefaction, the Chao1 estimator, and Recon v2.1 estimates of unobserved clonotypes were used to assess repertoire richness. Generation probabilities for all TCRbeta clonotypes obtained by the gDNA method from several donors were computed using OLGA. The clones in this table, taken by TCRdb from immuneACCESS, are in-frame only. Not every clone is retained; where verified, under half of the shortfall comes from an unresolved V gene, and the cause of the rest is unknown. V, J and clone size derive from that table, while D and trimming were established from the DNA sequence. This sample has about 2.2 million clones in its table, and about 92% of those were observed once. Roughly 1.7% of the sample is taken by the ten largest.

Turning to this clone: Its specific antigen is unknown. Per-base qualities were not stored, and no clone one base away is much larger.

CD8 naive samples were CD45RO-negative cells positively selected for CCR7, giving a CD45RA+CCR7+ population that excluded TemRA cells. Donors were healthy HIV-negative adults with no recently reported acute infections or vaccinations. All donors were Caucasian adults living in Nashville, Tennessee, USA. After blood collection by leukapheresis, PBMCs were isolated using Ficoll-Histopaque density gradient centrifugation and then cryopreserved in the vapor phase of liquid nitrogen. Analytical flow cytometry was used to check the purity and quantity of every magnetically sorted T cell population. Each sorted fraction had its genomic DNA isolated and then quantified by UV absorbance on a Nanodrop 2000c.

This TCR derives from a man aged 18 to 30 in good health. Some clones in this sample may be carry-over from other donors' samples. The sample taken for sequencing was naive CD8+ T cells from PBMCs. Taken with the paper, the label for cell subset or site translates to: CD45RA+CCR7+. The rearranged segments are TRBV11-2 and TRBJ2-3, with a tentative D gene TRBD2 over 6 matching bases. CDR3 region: CASSLSGNEQYF. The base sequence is TGTGCCAGCAGCCTTAGCGGAAACGAGCAGTATTTT.